This T cell receptor beta chain was sequenced during a study of human T cells and chemical hapten exposure (dated by TCRdb to about 2021). About the full investigation: For sensitization, 2% DPC in acetone was applied to a roughly 2 cm by roughly 2 cm area of upper inner arm skin. Patch testing was done on the upper back using Finn chambers containing 0.01% DPC, and results were scored after 6 days according to International Contact Dermatitis Research Group standards. The libraries were sequenced as a pool, and the TCR yield per sample differed mostly because of small variations in library volumes within the pool. In alopecia patients, the study followed how the peripheral blood TCR repertoire changed in vivo over primary and secondary sensitization to diphenylcyclopropenone (DPC), a hapten. Blood samples were taken from patients before sensitization (week 0) and then at 2, 6 and about 24 weeks after DPC sensitization. Throughout the roughly 26-week study period, patients were also given weekly therapeutic DPC doses on the scalp. For TCR sequencing, blood came from twenty-nine alopecia patients at anywhere from one to four time points (pre-sensitization, 2, 6 and 24 weeks). The mostly female patient cohort included alopecia areata with under or over 50% scalp involvement, alopecia totalis and alopecia universalis. The paper's findings and limits, for the study overall: Significantly more large CDR3 similarity clusters were formed by expanded TCRs than by pre-sensitization or healthy control sets, consistent with antigen-driven responses. Repeated subsampling changed both the strength of the expansion versus patch-test correlation and the threshold at which the correlation became significant. DPC sensitization did not change the number of TCRs with a frequency above 1 in 1000, and there was no evidence of changes in global repertoire structure. Patch test score correlated positively with the number of PT1 expanded TCRs, reaching significance at thresholds 8, 16 and 32 but not at 4. All patients had alopecia, a presumed autoimmune disease, so their immune response might differ from that of healthy individuals.

This clonotype was recorded at least ten times. Its antigen is not yet known. Per-base qualities were not stored, and no clone one base away is much larger. Libraries were built with RACE. The sequencing machine was a NextSeq 500. During library preparation, unique molecular identifiers were attached to individual cDNA molecules so that TCRs could be counted quantitatively and reproducibly. Both TCR alpha and TCR beta chains were sequenced from each blood RNA sample. The study's processing was this. Samples had a median of roughly 99,000 TCRs, with a range from about 20,000 to 690,600. The Decombinator software suite was used to annotate V, J and CDR3 in the TCR reads. For PS versus PT1 abundance plots, all samples were subsampled to the same number of TCRs (28,000). Expanded TCRs were defined as absent before sensitization and observed at least eight times at the 2-week time point. TCRdb trimmed the raw reads at Q25, called clones with MiXCR and kept productive beta chains. Merged by CDR3 protein, the rows form single entries marked with the most common genes and DNA. These V and J calls derive from TCRdb rather than the authors' analysis. The sample records 27,000 or so distinct CDR3 sequences, 5% to 6% of which are singletons. The ten largest clones represent about 5.6% of the sample.

Read against the paper, the sample's time point label means: patch test 3, about 24 weeks after DPC sensitization. What the treatment or condition label conveys for this sample: therapeutic diphenylcyclopropenone sensitization with weekly scalp DPC. Blood at each patch-test visit was drawn before the patch test was applied. To be eligible, patients had to be aged 18 to 70, diagnosed with alopecia and judged suitable for DPC therapy, while pregnant patients were excluded. Unfractionated whole blood was collected in Tempus Blood RNA tubes, and total RNA was extracted from that blood. There are 16 amino acids in the CDR3, from cysteine to phenylalanine inclusive. Kept here is only the CDR3 DNA, which spans 48 bases and is read in frame from base 1. Trimming takes 3 bases from V and 0 bases from J, and the germline ends sit 15 bases apart. CDR1 and CDR2 are drawn from the germline V gene: SGHRS, YFSETQ.

Recombination linked TRBV5-1 to TRBJ1-1; a weak D assignment points to TRBD1 (6 bases agree). This sequence originates from a young man with alopecia areata. Some clones in this sample may be carry-over from other donors' samples. Material: whole blood, obtained in connection with sensitization to the hapten diphenylcyclopropenone (DPC). CDR3 sequence: CASSSGAGWMNTEAFF. The DNA is TGCGCCAGCAGCTCGGGGGCAGGGTGGATGAACACTGAAGCTTTCTTT.